Each of the 14 T cell receptor beta chains below was sequenced from the same sample in a study of blood T cell repertoires in COVID-19. Clones were sequenced by immunoSEQ multiplex PCR, and TCRdb holds only the in-frame ones, with some missing. The sample holds about 250,000 clones, roughly 90% seen once. Sequencing was carried out using PBMCs or T cells enriched from blood (not recorded which). The receptors come from a woman aged 25-40 years with acute COVID-19.

V is TRBV5-4 and J is TRBJ2-7, with 9 nucleotides matching TRBD1. The CDR3 has 15 residues. The V and J ends lost 0 bases and 5 bases, in that order; junction bases with no gene match: 6. The germline V gene encodes CDR1 SGHNT and CDR2 YYREEE (reference sequence). The DNA of the CDR3 is TGTGCCAGCAGCTTGGATACAGGGGGCTTCAACGAGCAGTACTTC. Amino acid sequence: CASSLDTGGFNEQYF.

The rearrangement joins TRBV19 to TRBJ2-5; 7 nucleotides match TRBD2. Trimming cost V 3 bases and J 4 bases; bases outside gene matches: 11. CDR1 is LNHDA, CDR2 SQIVND, per germline (reference sequence). There are 16 residues in the CDR3. CDR3 sequence reads: CASSIASGPSGETQYF. The CDR3 DNA reads as TGTGCCAGTAGTATTGCGTCAGGACCTAGCGGAGAGACCCAGTACTTC.

The chain is built from TRBV5-8 and TRBJ1-3; D might be TRBD1 (5 bases). Germline CDR1 SGHTS, CDR2 YDEGEE. The CDR3 has 14 amino acids. The germline V and J ends were trimmed by 4 bases and 0 bases, with 8 bases remaining between them. CDR3 residues: CASSRDSSGNTIYF. CDR3 bases: TGTGCCAGCAGCCGGGACTCCTCTGGAAACACCATATATTTT.

This chain joins TRBV5-1 and TRBJ2-1, with 8 bases lining up with TRBD1. V gave up 4 bases and J gave up 6 bases; unmatched junction bases: 9. The CDR3 covers 15 residues. Germline V gives CDR1 SGHRS, CDR2 YFSETQ. Written as DNA, the CDR3 is TGCGCCAGCAGCGACCCGGGACAGGTAGTCAATGAGCAGTTCTTC. The encoded protein is CASSDPGQVVNEQFF.

This chain joins TRBV12-2 and TRBJ1-6; the table's D call, TRBD1, was not checked against the DNA. TRBV12-2 is given as a pseudogene. CDR3 size: 13 residues. CDR3 in DNA: TGTGCAAGTCGCCAGGCTTGGGCTTCACCCCTCCACTTT. Translation gives CASRQAWASPLHF.

This chain joins TRBV5-1 and TRBJ1-4; the D gene is possibly TRBD1 (6 bases). The CDR3 loop spans 14 amino acids. V lost 2 bases and J 6 bases, leaving 11 bases between the germline ends. Germline V CDR1 and CDR2: SGHRS, YFSETQ. The DNA of the CDR3 is TGCGCCAGCAGCTTACAGGGAGGGGATGAAAAACTGTTTTTT. Translation gives CASSLQGGDEKLFF.

The CDR3 sequence: CASSPGQGVYGYTF. CDR3 DNA sequence: TGTGCCAGCAGCCCCGGACAGGGAGTCTATGGCTACACCTTC. The rearrangement uses TRBV7-9 and TRBJ1-2, with TRBD1 matching over 8 bases. V gave up 5 bases and J gave up 4 bases; unmatched junction bases: 6. The germline CDR1 and CDR2 sequences are SEHNR and FQNEAQ (reference sequence). The CDR3 length is 14 residues.

This chain joins TRBV6-2 or TRBV6-3 and TRBJ2-7; 12 bases fit TRBD2. With V trimmed by 4 bases and J by 4 bases, 8 bases remained unmatched. The germline CDR1 and CDR2 sequences are MNHEY and SVGEGT. The CDR3 is 16 residues long. CDR3 nucleotide sequence: TGTGCCAGCAGTTCGACAGACCTAGCGGGGGGGTACGAGCAGTACTTC. Its translation is CASSSTDLAGGYEQYF.

The chain links TRBV19 to TRBJ1-4; D is perhaps TRBD1 (5 bases). CDR3 length: 14 residues. V dropped 3 bases and J dropped 5 bases, with 10 bases sitting between them. The V gene's germline CDR1 is LNHDA and CDR2 SQIVND (reference sequence). CDR3 DNA sequence: TGTGCCAGTAGTATGGGGCAGAGGAATGAAAAACTGTTTTTT. Translation: CASSMGQRNEKLFF.

The chain has TRBV6-5 and TRBJ1-2; D possibly corresponds to TRBD1 (5 bases). V lost 2 bases to trimming and J lost 4 bases, with 11 bases between them. Germline V lookup: CDR1 MNHEY, CDR2 SVGAGI. The CDR3 is 14 amino acids. The CDR3 bases are TGTGCCAGCAGTTACCGGGGGGAGGTCTATGGCTACACCTTC. It specifies CASSYRGEVYGYTF.

The chain carries TRBV6-6 and TRBJ1-5; D ambiguous. Germline CDR1 is MNHNY and CDR2 is SVGAGI (reference sequence). The CDR3 is 11 residues long. The ends were cut back, 10 bases at V and 5 bases at J, with 9 bases in the middle. The CDR3 DNA reads as TGTGCCATCGGGTGGGATCAGCCCCAGCATTTT. Amino acid sequence: CAIGWDQPQHF.

The chain uses TRBV6-7 and TRBJ2-2, with TRBD2 as a possible D gene (6 bases). TRBV6-7 is an open reading frame whose function is uncertain. V was clipped by 0 bases and J by 2 bases, with 19 bases between them. The CDR3 has 19 residues. CDR3 loop: CASSYSACCMAGNTGELFF. The CDR3 nucleotides read TGTGCCAGCAGTTACTCCGCCTGTTGTATGGCGGGAAACACCGGGGAGCTGTTTTTT.

A single count supports this clone. The gene calls are TRBV7-2 and TRBJ2-1, with TRBD2 matching 11 bases. The germline V gene has CDR1 SGHTA and CDR2 FQGNSA. V dropped 2 bases and J dropped 4; count of bases not matched to a gene: 7. This CDR3 contains 17 residues. For the CDR3, the DNA is TGTGCCAGCAGCTTAAACCTTGGACTAGCGGGTTACAATGAGCAGTTCTTC. Amino acids: CASSLNLGLAGYNEQFF.

The rearrangement joins TRBV29-1 to TRBJ2-1; no clear D gene. The CDR3 sequence is 12 residues long. The V and J ends lost 6 bases and 7 bases respectively, with 13 bases between them. Germline CDR1 SQVTM, CDR2 ANQGSEA. The DNA of the CDR3 is TGCAGCGTCCAGCGCAGCCCTAATGAGCAGTTCTTC. This gives the protein CSVQRSPNEQFF.